This TCR beta chain was retrieved from a study of radiotherapy plus CTLA-4 blockade in lung cancer (dated by TCRdb to the late 2010s). General notes on the study: Among enrolled patients, roughly 20% had an objective response and roughly 31% reached disease control.

Broader findings and caveats from the paper: The strongest predictors of response, as reported, were early dynamic changes in blood T cell clones along with a rise in serum interferon-beta after radiation. After treatment with radiotherapy and ipilimumab, TCR clones that came from tumors expanded in the peripheral blood.

Receptors were amplified or captured by the immunoSEQ multiplex PCR assay. The table comes from immuneACCESS by way of TCRdb, which keeps in-frame sequences with V and J called. Part of the clones is missing from these tables; in studies checked, under half for an unresolved V gene and the rest for unknown reasons. Present in this sample are approximately 65,000 clones, roughly 77% of which were seen just once. 4.4% of the sample lies in the top ten. The study evaluated CTLA-4 blockade (ipilimumab) given together with focal radiation therapy in patients who had chemo-refractory metastatic non-small-cell lung cancer. This clone was seen just once. Its antigen specificity is not known. The record has no base qualities; no much larger clone is one base away. At the DNA level, this CDR3 is encoded by other sequences in the same sample as well. From the cysteine up to the phenylalanine, the CDR3 has a length of 13 residues. Only the CDR3 portion is preserved as DNA: 39 bases, with reading frame beginning at the first base. V gives up 4 bases and J gives up 1 base, and the segment between their germline ends measures 7 bases. The germline V gene specifies ENHRY as CDR1 and SYGVKD as CDR2.

This TCR derives from a human donor with non-small cell lung cancer who had a complete response to radiotherapy plus ipilimumab. The chain couples TRBV10-3 to TRBJ1-1; TRBD1 could be the D gene, as 5 bases match. Material: peripheral blood, obtained from a patient treated with radiotherapy plus ipilimumab. The DNA sequence is as follows: TGTGCCATCAGTGGAACAGGGAACACTGAAGCTTTCTTT. This codes for CAISGTGNTEAFF.